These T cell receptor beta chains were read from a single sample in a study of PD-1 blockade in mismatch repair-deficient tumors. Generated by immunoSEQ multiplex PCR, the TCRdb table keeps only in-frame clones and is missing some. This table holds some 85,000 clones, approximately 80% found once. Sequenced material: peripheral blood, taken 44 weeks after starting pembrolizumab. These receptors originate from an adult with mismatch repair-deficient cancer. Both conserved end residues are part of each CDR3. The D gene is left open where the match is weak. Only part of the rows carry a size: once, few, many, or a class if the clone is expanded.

CASSLRTSGMNTGELFF	TGTGCCAGCAGCTTACGGACTAGCGGGATGAACACCGGGGAGCTGTTTTTT	.	TRBJ2-2	TRBD2	TRBV11-2
CAGSRGTGNTIYF	TGTGCCGGAAGCAGGGGGACTGGAAACACCATATATTTT	once	TRBJ1-3	TRBD1	TRBV30
CASSDMGASYNEQFF	TGTGCCAGCAGTGATATGGGGGCTTCCTACAATGAGCAGTTCTTC	few	TRBJ2-1	.	TRBV2
CASGGLAGLGEQYF	TGTGCTAGTGGGGGACTAGCGGGGTTGGGCGAGCAGTACTTC	few	TRBJ2-7	TRBD2	TRBV12-5
CASSSPSGNYGYTF	TGTGCCAGCAGCAGTCCTTCAGGAAACTATGGCTACACCTTC	.	TRBJ1-2	.	TRBV11-2
CASSPYADEGSYNEQFF	TGCGCCAGCAGCCCTTACGCGGACGAGGGGTCCTACAATGAGCAGTTCTTC	.	TRBJ2-1	.	TRBV4-1
CASSQLGTGYSYEQYF	TGCGCCAGCAGCCAACTCGGGACAGGATACTCCTACGAGCAGTACTTC	.	TRBJ2-7	TRBD1	TRBV4-1
CASSLWTGGGGANVLTF	TGTGCCAGCAGTTTATGGACAGGGGGCGGCGGGGCCAACGTCCTGACTTTC	.	TRBJ2-6	TRBD1	TRBV28
CAWSIGRSGLNSDTQYF	TGTGCCTGGAGTATAGGCCGTTCGGGACTCAATTCAGATACGCAGTATTTT	once	TRBJ2-3	.	TRBV30
CASSSPTEQFF	TGTGCCAGCAGCTCACCGACAGAGCAGTTCTTC	.	TRBJ2-1	.	TRBV5-4
CASSLRTGYYYTF	TGTGCCAGCAGCCTCCGGACAGGGTACTACTACACCTTC	few	TRBJ1-2	TRBD1	TRBV11-3
CASRLDGGVFGGYTF	TGTGCCAGCAGGCTTGACGGAGGCGTCTTTGGAGGCTACACCTTC	.	TRBJ1-2	.	TRBV6-5
CASSWTSGRTDTQYF	TGCGCCAGCAGCTGGACTAGCGGTCGCACAGATACGCAGTATTTT	.	TRBJ2-3	TRBD2	TRBV5-1
CSVRQGPGELFF	TGCAGCGTCAGACAGGGGCCCGGGGAGCTGTTTTTT	.	TRBJ2-2	TRBD1	TRBV29-1
CASSQDLGTELTDTQYF	TGCGCCAGCAGCCAAGATCTGGGGACAGAGCTCACAGATACGCAGTATTTT	.	TRBJ2-3	TRBD1	TRBV4-1
CASSETGSAGDTQYF	TGTGCCAGCAGTGAGACCGGGTCGGCGGGAGATACGCAGTATTTT	.	TRBJ2-3	.	TRBV6-4
CASSKGVTSGTSYNEQFF	TGTGCCAGCAGCAAAGGGGTGACTAGCGGGACCTCCTACAATGAGCAGTTCTTC	once	TRBJ2-1	.	TRBV21-1
CASSRPSGELFF	TGTGCCAGCAGCCGACCATCCGGGGAGCTGTTTTTT	once	TRBJ2-2	.	TRBV7-6
CASSLALAGAYEQYF	TGTGCCAGCAGCTTAGCGCTGGCGGGTGCCTACGAGCAGTACTTC	.	TRBJ2-7	.	TRBV7-3
CASRSTVGRRGSYEQYF	TGTGCCAGCAGATCCACGGTGGGGAGGAGGGGCTCCTACGAGCAGTACTTC	.	TRBJ2-7	.	TRBV7-9
CASSLGTSGRGEGYNEQFF	TGTGCCAGCAGCTTGGGGACTAGCGGGAGAGGCGAAGGATACAATGAGCAGTTCTTC	once	TRBJ2-1	TRBD2	TRBV7-6
CASSPEGGLSNQPQHF	TGCGCCAGCAGCCCCGAAGGAGGACTTAGCAATCAGCCCCAGCATTTT	few	TRBJ1-5	.	TRBV4-1
CASSRDSLNEKLFF	TGTGCCAGCAGCCGAGACAGTTTGAATGAAAAACTGTTTTTT	.	TRBJ1-4	.	TRBV7-8
CASSPDGAYEQYF	TGTGCCAGCAGCCCGGACGGAGCCTACGAGCAGTACTTC	.	TRBJ2-7	.	TRBV2
CATRWSGGRDTQYF	TGTGCCACCCGATGGAGCGGGGGACGAGATACGCAGTATTTT	.	TRBJ2-3	TRBD2	TRBV2
CASSRTSASGELFF	TGTGCCAGCAGTCGGACTAGCGCTTCCGGGGAGCTGTTTTTT	large	TRBJ2-2	TRBD2	TRBV28
CASSLRGAYNEQFF	TGTGCCAGCAGCTTGAGGGGCGCCTACAATGAGCAGTTCTTC	.	TRBJ2-1	.	TRBV13
CAISGGPAAYGYTF	TGTGCCATCAGTGGAGGTCCGGCGGCCTATGGCTACACCTTC	.	TRBJ1-2	.	TRBV10-3
CASSGLAWRETQYF	TGTGCCAGCAGCGGACTAGCATGGAGAGAGACCCAGTACTTC	.	TRBJ2-5	TRBD2	TRBV5-8
CASRGGQTETQYF	TGTGCCAGTAGAGGCGGACAGACAGAGACCCAGTACTTC	.	TRBJ2-5	.	TRBV19
CASKNTAGNTGELFF	TGTGCCAGCAAAAATACAGCGGGGAACACCGGGGAGCTGTTTTTT	.	TRBJ2-2	.	TRBV7-3
CASSLDLGEYSYEQYF	TGTGCCAGCAGCTTAGATCTTGGCGAGTACTCCTACGAGCAGTACTTC	.	TRBJ2-7	.	TRBV11-2
CSVEGRDEFSTYGYTF	TGCAGCGTTGAAGGCAGGGATGAGTTTTCCACCTATGGCTACACCTTC	.	TRBJ1-2	.	TRBV29-1
CASSVGRETQETQYF	TGTGCCAGCAGCGTAGGGAGGGAGACTCAAGAGACCCAGTACTTC	.	TRBJ2-5	.	TRBV9
CATSRDSRGHNEQFF	TGTGCCACCAGCAGAGACAGCCGGGGGCACAATGAGCAGTTCTTC	.	TRBJ2-1	.	TRBV15
CASSEWGRGYEQYF	TGTGCCAGCAGTGAATGGGGCAGGGGGTACGAGCAGTACTTC	.	TRBJ2-7	TRBD1	TRBV6-1
CASSQPDRGMYEQYF	TGCGCCAGCAGCCAACCGGACAGGGGGATGTACGAGCAGTACTTC	.	TRBJ2-7	TRBD1	TRBV4-1
CASSVGVIGEQYF	TGTGCCAGCAGTGTGGGGGTCATCGGCGAGCAGTACTTC	.	TRBJ2-7	.	TRBV6-1
CASSPGQGETQYF	TGTGCCAGCTCACCAGGGCAGGGGGAGACCCAGTACTTC	.	TRBJ2-5	.	TRBV18
CASSFGQAYEQYF	TGCGCCAGCAGCTTTGGTCAGGCCTACGAGCAGTACTTC	.	TRBJ2-7	.	TRBV5-1
CASTWTSGSSYEQYF	TGTGCCAGCACTTGGACTAGCGGGAGTAGTTACGAGCAGTACTTC	.	TRBJ2-7	TRBD2	TRBV6-6
CASSLDSWYEQYF	TGTGCCAGCAGCTTAGACTCTTGGTACGAGCAGTACTTC	.	TRBJ2-7	.	TRBV7-2
CSVDGQGSGQYF	TGCAGCGTTGACGGGCAGGGTAGCGGCCAGTACTTC	once	TRBJ2-5	.	TRBV29-1
CASSPFHGSGNTIYF	TGTGCCAGCAGCCCCTTCCATGGATCTGGAAACACCATATATTTT	.	TRBJ1-3	.	TRBV28